This T cell receptor (beta chain) was sequenced during a study of blood T cell repertoires in COVID-19. At the level of the study: Whether acute or convalescent, the COVID-19 samples came from the United States, Italy and Spain. PBMCs, B-cell-depleted T cells, or T cells provided the cDNA or gDNA that made up the material.

Profiling relied on immunoSEQ multiplex PCR, and the TCRdb table lists in-frame clones only, not all of them. The sample contains some 220,000 clones, 87% of which appear only once. Input material: peripheral blood. The receptor was derived from a woman aged 18-29 years who had recovered from COVID-19.

The CDR3 coding sequence is TGCGCCAGCAGCTTGGAGGGGCGTGGATCAGATACGCAGTATTTT. Translated: CASSLEGRGSDTQYF. The V call is TRBV5-1, the J call TRBJ2-3, with D possibly matching TRBD1 (5 bases). Trimming removed 0 bases at V and 4 bases at J, with 12 bases between. CDR1 is SGHRS, CDR2 YFSETQ, per germline. The CDR3 spans 15 residues.